The sequence of this T cell receptor beta chain was determined in a study of T cell repertoires in cytomegalovirus infection (dated by TCRdb to between 2017 and 2020). For the study in its entirety: Peptide stimulations targeted recently identified HLA-C-restricted CMV epitopes, whose presentation resists viral immunomodulation, together with well-studied HLA-B-restricted epitopes. The HLA type of each donor mattered for the analysis, because public TCR beta signatures pointed to carriage of CMV infection along with the matching HLA type. What the study reported, not specific to this receptor: In both this cohort and an independent roughly 330-donor cohort, the cumulative frequency of public TCR beta family members distinguished carriers of CMV infection plus the relevant HLA type. The ex vivo response was dominated by HLA-C-restricted CMV-specific TCR beta clonotypes, which also provided the single most frequent clonotype in two of eight donors.

Sequencing was carried out with an Illumina HiSeq 1500. Using fastp trimming at Q25 and MiXCR clonotype assembly, TCRdb reanalyzed the public sequencing data and kept in-frame beta chains. Entries are consolidated by CDR3 protein sequence, retaining the most common genes and DNA. The sample records approximately 500,000 distinct CDR3 sequences, 25% to 35% of which are singletons. 15% to 20% of the sample comes from the top ten. Cut back by 2 bases and 8 bases, the V and J ends lie 7 bases apart. Reading from cysteine to phenylalanine, the CDR3 counts 13 amino acids. The entry retains the CDR3 DNA only, 39 bases that are in frame from base 1. From the germline V gene, CDR1 is SGHNT and CDR2 is YENEEA. Sample treatment or condition, as interpreted from the label and publication: in vitro stimulation with specific CMV peptide epitopes to enrich CMV-specific T cells. This clonotype was detected only a few times. Its target antigen remains unknown. Base-call qualities are not available, and no considerably larger clone is one nucleotide away.

This sequence originates from a human donor in good health (CMV status not recorded). Some clones in this sample may be carry-over from other donors' samples. The specimen comprised cultured PBMCs, sampled from culture after CMV antigen stimulation. The V and J genes are TRBV11-3 and TRBJ1-6; no confident D gene assignment can be made. The CDR3 protein sequence reads: CASSLTIDSPLHF. The nucleotide sequence is given as TGTGCCAGCAGCTTAACAATAGATTCACCCCTCCACTTT.